This entry is about one T cell receptor (beta chain). These data belong to a study of T cells in Graves' hyperthyroidism and ophthalmopathy. This CDR3 contains 15 residues. Trimming shortened V by 4 bases and J by 4 bases, and 17 bases separated the two germline ends. CDR1 is DFQATT and CDR2 is SNEGSKA in the germline V gene (reference sequence). Researchers took RNA transcripts and amplified the TCR beta CDR3 regions from them. Researchers ran a first-round RT-PCR on the TCR CDR3 using the HTBI primer set. MiXCR, run by TCRdb on the multiplex PCR reads, gives a single entry per CDR3 protein. The data hold roughly 500,000 distinct CDR3 sequences, with roughly a quarter observed a single time.

The source material was blood. V gene TRBV20-1 combines with J gene TRBJ1-5, with D unclear. The sequence was collected from a woman aged 30 to 39 with Graves' ophthalmopathy. The CDR3 DNA follows: TGCAGTGCTACCCCCCCTGGAGGGTATAATCAGCCCCAGCATTTT. Amino acid sequence: CSATPPGGYNQPQHF.